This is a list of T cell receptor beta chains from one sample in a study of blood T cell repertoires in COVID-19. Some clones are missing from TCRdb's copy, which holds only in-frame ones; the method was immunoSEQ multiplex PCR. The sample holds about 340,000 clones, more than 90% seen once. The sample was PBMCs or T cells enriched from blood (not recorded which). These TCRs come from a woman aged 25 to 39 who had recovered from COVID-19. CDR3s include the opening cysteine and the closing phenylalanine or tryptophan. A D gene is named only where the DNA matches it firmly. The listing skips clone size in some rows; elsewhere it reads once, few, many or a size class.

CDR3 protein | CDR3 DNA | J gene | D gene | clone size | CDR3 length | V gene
CATSDFNYGYTF | TGTGCCACCAGTGACTTCAACTATGGCTACACCTTC | TRBJ1-2 | NA | NA | 12 | TRBV24-1
CASSLGGANYEQYF | TGTGCCAGCAGTTTGGGGGGGGCTAACTACGAGCAGTACTTC | TRBJ2-7 | NA | NA | 14 | TRBV27
CASSQGTGNQPQHF | TGTGCCAGCAGCCAAGGGACAGGGAATCAGCCCCAGCATTTT | TRBJ1-5 | TRBD1 | NA | 14 | TRBV3-1/TRBV3-2
CARGVLGAFF | TGTGCCAGAGGGGTGTTGGGAGCTTTCTTT | TRBJ1-1 | NA | NA | 10 | TRBV2
CASSLLGGGSVRINEQFF | TGTGCCAGCAGCTTACTTGGGGGGGGGTCAGTAAGGATCAATGAGCAGTTCTTC | TRBJ2-1 | TRBD2 | NA | 18 | TRBV11-2
CASNYGAGSTEAFF | TGCGCCAGCAACTATGGGGCAGGCTCCACTGAAGCTTTCTTT | TRBJ1-1 | NA | NA | 14 | TRBV5-1
CASSLGLAGVQETQYF | TGTGCCAGCAGCTTAGGACTAGCGGGAGTTCAAGAGACCCAGTACTTC | TRBJ2-5 | TRBD2 | NA | 16 | TRBV7-9
CASSYSYSSQPQHF | TGTGCCAGCAGTTACTCGTACAGCTCTCAGCCCCAGCATTTT | TRBJ1-5 | NA | NA | 14 | TRBV6-5
CASALAGEGGELFF | TGTGCCTCCGCACTAGCGGGAGAGGGCGGGGAGCTGTTTTTT | TRBJ2-2 | TRBD2 | NA | 14 | TRBV5-4
CASSIGGTAREKLFF | TGTGCCAGCAGCATAGGGGGGACAGCCAGGGAAAAACTGTTTTTT | TRBJ1-4 | TRBD1 | NA | 15 | TRBV7-6
CASSPGTSRRTDTQYF | TGCGCCAGCAGCCCCGGGACTAGCCGGCGGACAGATACGCAGTATTTT | TRBJ2-3 | TRBD2 | NA | 16 | TRBV5-1
CASSSEAGNGYTF | TGTGCCAGTAGTTCCGAGGCGGGAAATGGCTACACCTTC | TRBJ1-2 | NA | NA | 13 | TRBV19
CASSPGTGNQPQHF | TGCGCCAGCAGCCCCGGGACAGGGAATCAGCCCCAGCATTTT | TRBJ1-5 | TRBD1 | NA | 14 | TRBV5-1
CASSLMGSRDTQYF | TGTGCCAGCAGCTTGATGGGTTCGCGGGATACGCAGTATTTT | TRBJ2-3 | NA | NA | 14 | TRBV5-5
CASSLRRDRGNTEAFF | TGTGCCAGCAGCTTGAGGCGGGACAGGGGTAACACTGAAGCTTTCTTT | TRBJ1-1 | TRBD1 | NA | 16 | TRBV7-9
CASSSIHQGFRTEAFF | TGTGCCAGCAGCTCAATACATCAGGGTTTTCGCACTGAAGCTTTCTTT | TRBJ1-1 | NA | NA | 16 | TRBV11-1
CASSNTWNEQFF | TGTGCCAGCAGTAACACGTGGAATGAGCAGTTCTTC | TRBJ2-1 | NA | NA | 12 | TRBV6-5
CASSLAGTSGRNNEQFF | TGCGCCAGCAGCTTGGCCGGGACTAGCGGGAGGAACAATGAGCAGTTCTTC | TRBJ2-1 | TRBD2 | NA | 17 | TRBV5-1
CASSFSGLYEQYF | TGTGCCAGCAGTTTTTCGGGGTTGTACGAGCAGTACTTC | TRBJ2-7 | NA | NA | 13 | TRBV27
CASSFGSSGGYEQYF | TGTGCCAGCAGCTTCGGATCCTCCGGCGGCTACGAGCAGTACTTC | TRBJ2-7 | NA | NA | 15 | TRBV13
CASSLGGPYTDTQYF | TGCGCCAGCAGCTTGGGGGGGCCTTACACAGATACGCAGTATTTT | TRBJ2-3 | NA | NA | 15 | TRBV5-1
CASSPRVRETQYF | TGTGCCAGCTCACCCCGGGTTCGTGAGACCCAGTACTTC | TRBJ2-5 | NA | NA | 13 | TRBV18
CASSLDRRPYGYTF | TGTGCCAGCAGTCTGGACAGGAGGCCCTATGGCTACACCTTC | TRBJ1-2 | TRBD1 | NA | 14 | TRBV6-5
CASSLDRGDYGYTF | TGTGCCAGCAGCCTAGACAGGGGTGACTATGGCTACACCTTC | TRBJ1-2 | TRBD1 | NA | 14 | TRBV7-2
CASSSLGFGPASYEQYF | TGTGCCAGTAGTAGTCTTGGTTTTGGGCCCGCGTCCTACGAGCAGTACTTC | TRBJ2-7 | NA | NA | 17 | TRBV19
CASSLQGIVSPLHF | TGTGCCAGCAGTTTACAGGGGATCGTTTCACCCCTCCACTTT | TRBJ1-6 | TRBD1 | NA | 14 | TRBV5-4
CATSNWAGTYGNTIYF | TGTGCCACCAGCAATTGGGCCGGGACATATGGAAACACCATATATTTT | TRBJ1-3 | NA | NA | 16 | TRBV15
CASSIATGVGNEQFF | TGTGCCAGTAGTATTGCGACAGGGGTTGGGAATGAGCAGTTCTTC | TRBJ2-1 | TRBD1 | NA | 15 | TRBV19
CASSTEGTDHAEQYF | TGTGCCAGCAGTACGGAGGGGACAGACCATGCCGAGCAGTACTTC | TRBJ2-7 | NA | NA | 15 | TRBV6-5
CASSFQGTYEQYF | TGTGCCAGCAGCTTCCAGGGTACGTACGAGCAGTACTTC | TRBJ2-7 | NA | NA | 13 | TRBV5-4
CASSLEPDNYEQYF | TGTGCCAGCAGCTTAGAGCCAGACAACTACGAGCAGTACTTC | TRBJ2-7 | NA | NA | 14 | TRBV7-6
CASSPGNTEAFF | TGTGCCAGCAGCCCAGGGAACACTGAAGCTTTCTTT | TRBJ1-1 | NA | NA | 12 | TRBV12-3/TRBV12-4
CSAAGNEQFF | TGCAGTGCCGCCGGGAATGAGCAGTTCTTC | TRBJ2-1 | NA | NA | 10 | TRBV20-1
CASSLGDRGVYGYTF | TGTGCCAGCAGTTTAGGGGACAGGGGGGTCTATGGCTACACCTTC | TRBJ1-2 | TRBD1 | NA | 15 | TRBV28
CASSLPGGNTEAFF | TGTGCCAGCAGTTTGCCAGGGGGGAACACTGAAGCTTTCTTT | TRBJ1-1 | TRBD1 | NA | 14 | TRBV28
CASIATDTEAFF | TGTGCCAGCATCGCAACAGACACTGAAGCTTTCTTT | TRBJ1-1 | NA | NA | 12 | TRBV6-5
CASSQSDTNQPQHF | TGCGCCAGCAGCCAATCAGACACAAATCAGCCCCAGCATTTT | TRBJ1-5 | NA | NA | 14 | TRBV4-1
CASSLEPGLAYNEQFF | TGTGCCAGCAGCTTAGAACCGGGACTAGCGTACAATGAGCAGTTCTTC | TRBJ2-1 | TRBD2 | NA | 16 | TRBV7-8
CASSQADRAFNGYTF | TGCGCCAGCAGCCAAGCGGACAGGGCATTCAATGGCTACACCTTC | TRBJ1-2 | TRBD1 | NA | 15 | TRBV4-1
CSARDRGKAFF | TGCAGTGCTAGAGATAGGGGGAAAGCTTTCTTT | TRBJ1-1 | NA | NA | 11 | TRBV20-1
CASSWGDYGYTF | TGTGCCAGCAGTTGGGGGGACTATGGCTACACCTTC | TRBJ1-2 | NA | NA | 12 | TRBV6-2/TRBV6-3
CAISESGGTQETQYF | TGTGCCATCAGTGAGTCGGGGGGAACCCAAGAGACCCAGTACTTC | TRBJ2-5 | NA | NA | 15 | TRBV10-3
CASSTFGAGPPGEQFF | TGTGCCAGCAGTACCTTTGGGGCGGGGCCCCCTGGTGAGCAGTTCTTC | TRBJ2-1 | NA | NA | 16 | TRBV27
CASTGTAFNQPQHF | TGTGCCAGCACCGGGACAGCCTTCAATCAGCCCCAGCATTTT | TRBJ1-5 | TRBD1 | NA | 14 | TRBV28
CASSQGALDEQYF | TGCGCCAGTTCACAGGGGGCCCTGGACGAGCAGTACTTC | TRBJ2-7 | TRBD1 | NA | 13 | TRBV5-1
CASSLSSGSLQYF | TGTGCCAGCAGCCTAAGTAGCGGGTCTCTCCAGTACTTC | TRBJ2-4 | TRBD2 | NA | 13 | TRBV13
CASSIDRASGAFF | TGTGCCAGTAGTATAGATAGGGCCTCGGGGGCTTTCTTT | TRBJ1-1 | NA | NA | 13 | TRBV19
CASASGLLRTQYF | TGTGCCAGCGCGTCGGGACTCCTACGGACCCAGTACTTC | TRBJ2-5 | NA | NA | 13 | TRBV27
CSDRLAVTDTQYF | TGCAGCGATCGACTAGCGGTTACAGATACGCAGTATTTT | TRBJ2-3 | TRBD2 | NA | 13 | TRBV29-1
CASSYGRGTSTEAFF | TGTGCCAGCAGTTACGGGAGGGGGACGAGCACTGAAGCTTTCTTT | TRBJ1-1 | NA | once | 15 | TRBV6-5
CASSQVLPSGREETQYF | TGTGCCAGCAGCCAAGTTCTCCCTAGCGGGAGGGAAGAGACCCAGTACTTC | TRBJ2-5 | TRBD2 | once | 17 | TRBV3-1/TRBV3-2
CASSLGPSNTEAFF | TGTGCCAGCAGCTTAGGGCCGTCGAACACTGAAGCTTTCTTT | TRBJ1-1 | NA | NA | 14 | TRBV7-2